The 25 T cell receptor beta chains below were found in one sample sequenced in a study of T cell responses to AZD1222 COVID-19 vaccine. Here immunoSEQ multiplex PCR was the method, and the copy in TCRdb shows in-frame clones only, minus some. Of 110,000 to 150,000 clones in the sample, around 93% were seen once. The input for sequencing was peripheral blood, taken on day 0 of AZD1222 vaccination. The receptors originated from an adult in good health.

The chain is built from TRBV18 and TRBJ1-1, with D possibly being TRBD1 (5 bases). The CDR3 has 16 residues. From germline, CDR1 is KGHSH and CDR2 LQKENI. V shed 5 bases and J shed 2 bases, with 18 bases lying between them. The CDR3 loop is CASSTGSRGANTEAFF. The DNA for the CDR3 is TGTGCCAGCTCAACTGGGTCGAGAGGGGCTAACACTGAAGCTTTCTTT.

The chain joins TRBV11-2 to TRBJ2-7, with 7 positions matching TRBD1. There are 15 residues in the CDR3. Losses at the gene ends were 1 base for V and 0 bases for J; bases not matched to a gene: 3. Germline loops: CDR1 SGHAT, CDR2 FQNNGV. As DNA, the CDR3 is TGTGCCAGCAGCTTAGTTGACAGGGACTCCTACGAGCAGTACTTC. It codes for CASSLVDRDSYEQYF.

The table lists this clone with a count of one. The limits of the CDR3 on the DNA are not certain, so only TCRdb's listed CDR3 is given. CDR3 sequence reads: CASSFGPGWGYTF. V and J are TRBV2 and TRBJ1-2; the table names TRBD1, a call not compared with the DNA. Looked up from germline, CDR1 is SNHLY and CDR2 is FYNNEI. Inclusive of both ends, the CDR3 amounts to 13 amino acids.

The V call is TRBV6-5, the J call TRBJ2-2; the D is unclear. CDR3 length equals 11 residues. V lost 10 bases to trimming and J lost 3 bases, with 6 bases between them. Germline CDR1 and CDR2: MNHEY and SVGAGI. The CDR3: CATQDTGELFF. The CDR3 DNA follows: TGTGCCACCCAGGACACCGGGGAGCTGTTTTTT.

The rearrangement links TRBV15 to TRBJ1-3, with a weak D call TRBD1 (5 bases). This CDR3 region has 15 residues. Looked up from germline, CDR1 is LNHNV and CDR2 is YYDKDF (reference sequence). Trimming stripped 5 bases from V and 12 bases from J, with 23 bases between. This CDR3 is CATSPDRGRGAGIYF. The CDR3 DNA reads TGTGCCACCAGCCCAGACCGGGGTCGAGGGGCCGGCATATATTTT. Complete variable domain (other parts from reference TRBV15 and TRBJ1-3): DAMVIQNPRYQVTQFGKPVTLSCSQTLNHNVMYWYQQKSSQAPKLLFHYYDKDFNNEADTPDNFQSRRPNTSFCFLDIRSPGLGDTAMYLCATSPDRGRGAGIYFGEGSWLTVV.

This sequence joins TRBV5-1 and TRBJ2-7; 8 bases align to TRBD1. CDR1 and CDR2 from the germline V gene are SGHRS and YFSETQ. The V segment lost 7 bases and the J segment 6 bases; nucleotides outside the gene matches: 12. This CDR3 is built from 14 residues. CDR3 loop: CASQLTGQGGEQYF. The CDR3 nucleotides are TGCGCCAGCCAACTAACTGGACAGGGTGGCGAGCAGTACTTC.

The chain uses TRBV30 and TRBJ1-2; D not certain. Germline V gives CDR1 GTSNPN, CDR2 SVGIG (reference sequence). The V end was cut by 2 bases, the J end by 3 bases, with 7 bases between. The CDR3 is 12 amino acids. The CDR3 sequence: CAWSPLHYGYTF. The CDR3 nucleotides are TGTGCCTGGAGTCCCTTGCACTATGGCTACACCTTC.

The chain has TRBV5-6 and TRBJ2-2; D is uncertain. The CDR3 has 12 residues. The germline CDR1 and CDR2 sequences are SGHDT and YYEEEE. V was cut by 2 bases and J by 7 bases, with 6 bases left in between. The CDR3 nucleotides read TGTGCCAGCAGCTTTGCCATCGGGGAGCTGTTTTTT. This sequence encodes CASSFAIGELFF.

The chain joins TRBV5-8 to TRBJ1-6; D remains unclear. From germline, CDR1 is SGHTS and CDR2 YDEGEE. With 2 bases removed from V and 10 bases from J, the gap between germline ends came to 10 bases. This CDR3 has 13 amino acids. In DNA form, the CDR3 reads TGTGCCAGCAGCTTACGGTTCAGCTCACCCCTCCACTTT. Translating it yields CASSLRFSSPLHF.

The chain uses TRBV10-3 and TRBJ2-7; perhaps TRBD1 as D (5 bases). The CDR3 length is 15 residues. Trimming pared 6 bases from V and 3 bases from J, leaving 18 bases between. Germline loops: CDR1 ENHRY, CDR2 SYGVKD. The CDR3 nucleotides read TGTGCCATCAGCAAAACTTCAGGGATCGGCTACGAGCAGTACTTC. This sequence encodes CAISKTSGIGYEQYF.

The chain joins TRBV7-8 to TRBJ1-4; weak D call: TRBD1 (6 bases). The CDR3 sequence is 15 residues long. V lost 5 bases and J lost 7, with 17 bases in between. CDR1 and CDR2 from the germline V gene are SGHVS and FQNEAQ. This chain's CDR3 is CASSRGRGEGEKLFF. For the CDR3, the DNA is TGTGCCAGCAGCAGAGGCAGGGGCGAGGGTGAAAAACTGTTTTTT. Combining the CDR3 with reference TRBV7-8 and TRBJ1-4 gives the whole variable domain GAGVSQSPRYKVAKRGQDVALRCDPISGHVSLFWYQQALGQGPEFLTYFQNEAQLDKSGLPSDRFFAERPEGSVSTLKIQRTQQEDSAVYLCASSRGRGEGEKLFFGSGTQLSVL.

CDR3 DNA sequence: TGTGCCAGCAGTCCCACGGACAGGGTGAACACTGAAGCTTTCTTT. This translates into CASSPTDRVNTEAFF. The chain employs TRBV28 and TRBJ1-1, with 8 bases matching TRBD1. The CDR3 length is 15 residues. Trimming took 5 bases from V and 0 from J; bases not matched to a gene: 5. CDR1 MDHEN and CDR2 SYDVKM come from the germline V gene.

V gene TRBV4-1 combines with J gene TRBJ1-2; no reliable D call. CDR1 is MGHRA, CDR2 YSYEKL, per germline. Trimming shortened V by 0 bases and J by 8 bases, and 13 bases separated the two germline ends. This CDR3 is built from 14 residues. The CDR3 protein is CASSQESTGAGYTF. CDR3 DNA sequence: TGCGCCAGCAGCCAAGAGTCGACTGGTGCGGGCTACACCTTC.

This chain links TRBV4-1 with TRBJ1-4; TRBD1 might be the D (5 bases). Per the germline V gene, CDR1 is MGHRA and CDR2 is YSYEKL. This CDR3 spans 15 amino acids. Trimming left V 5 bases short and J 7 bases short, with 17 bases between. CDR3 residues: CASSSGDRSGEKLFF. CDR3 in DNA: TGCGCCAGCAGCTCGGGGGATCGCTCCGGTGAAAAACTGTTTTTT.

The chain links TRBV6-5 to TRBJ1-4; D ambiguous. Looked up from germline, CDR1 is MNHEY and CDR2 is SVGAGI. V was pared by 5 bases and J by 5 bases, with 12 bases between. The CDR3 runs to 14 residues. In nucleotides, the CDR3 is TGTGCCAGCAGTCTTTATACACTCAATGAAAAACTGTTTTTT. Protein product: CASSLYTLNEKLFF.

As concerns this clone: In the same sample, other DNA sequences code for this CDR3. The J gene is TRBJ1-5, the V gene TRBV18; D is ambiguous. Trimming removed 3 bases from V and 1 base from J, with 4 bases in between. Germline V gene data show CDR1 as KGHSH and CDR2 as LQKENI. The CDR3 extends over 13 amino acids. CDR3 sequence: CASSPGSNQPQHF. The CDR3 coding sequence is TGTGCCAGCTCACCTGGGAGCAATCAGCCCCAGCATTTT.

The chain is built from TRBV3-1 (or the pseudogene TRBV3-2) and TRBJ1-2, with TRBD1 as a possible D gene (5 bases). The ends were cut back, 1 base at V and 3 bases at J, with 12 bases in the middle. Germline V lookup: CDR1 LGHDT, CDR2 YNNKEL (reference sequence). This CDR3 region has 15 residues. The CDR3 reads CASSQGQLADYGYTF. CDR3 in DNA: TGTGCCAGCAGCCAAGGACAGTTGGCGGACTATGGCTACACCTTC.

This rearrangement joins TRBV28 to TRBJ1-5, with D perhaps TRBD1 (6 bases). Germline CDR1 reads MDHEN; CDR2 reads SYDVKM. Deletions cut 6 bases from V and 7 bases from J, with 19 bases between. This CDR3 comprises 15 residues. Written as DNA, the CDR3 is TGTGCCAGCAGATCGGACAGCCAGCTTCCGCAGCCCCAGCATTTT. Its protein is CASRSDSQLPQPQHF.

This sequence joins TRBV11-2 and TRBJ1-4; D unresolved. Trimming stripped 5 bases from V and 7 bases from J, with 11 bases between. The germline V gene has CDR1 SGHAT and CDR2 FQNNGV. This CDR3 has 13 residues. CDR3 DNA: TGTGCCAGCAGCCCGTCAGGCCCTGAAAAACTGTTTTTT. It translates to CASSPSGPEKLFF. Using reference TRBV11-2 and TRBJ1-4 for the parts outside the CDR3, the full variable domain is EAGVAQSPRYKIIEKRQSVAFWCNPISGHATLYWYQQILGQGPKLLIQFQNNGVVDDSQLPKDRFSAERLKGVDSTLKIQPAKLEDSAVYLCASSPSGPEKLFFGSGTQLSVL.

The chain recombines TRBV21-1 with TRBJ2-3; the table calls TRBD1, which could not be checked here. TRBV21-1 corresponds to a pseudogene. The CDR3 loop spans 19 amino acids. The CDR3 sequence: CASSPQPPPGTGIPDTQYF. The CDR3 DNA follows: TGTGCCAGCAGCCCCCAACCCCCCCCCGGGACAGGGATCCCAGATACGCAGTATTTT.

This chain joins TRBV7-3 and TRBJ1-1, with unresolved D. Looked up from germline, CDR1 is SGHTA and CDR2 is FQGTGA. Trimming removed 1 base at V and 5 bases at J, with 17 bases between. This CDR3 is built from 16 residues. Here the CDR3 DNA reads TGTGCCAGCAGCTTAAATCCCCCTGGAAGCGGTACTGAAGCTTTCTTT. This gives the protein CASSLNPPGSGTEAFF.

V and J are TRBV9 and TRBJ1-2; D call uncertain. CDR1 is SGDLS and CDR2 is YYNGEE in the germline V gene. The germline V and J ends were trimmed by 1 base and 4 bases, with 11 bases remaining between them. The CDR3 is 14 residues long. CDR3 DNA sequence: TGTGCCAGCAGCGTACATCTAGAGGGCTATGGCTACACCTTC. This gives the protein CASSVHLEGYGYTF.

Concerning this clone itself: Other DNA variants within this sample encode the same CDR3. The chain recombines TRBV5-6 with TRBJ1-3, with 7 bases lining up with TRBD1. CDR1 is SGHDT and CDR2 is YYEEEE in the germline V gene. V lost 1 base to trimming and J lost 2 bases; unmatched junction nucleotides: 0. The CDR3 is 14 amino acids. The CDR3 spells CASSLTGAGNTIYF. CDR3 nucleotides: TGTGCCAGCAGCTTGACAGGGGCTGGAAACACCATATATTTT.

Here the CDR3 DNA reads TGTGCCAGCAGAGGAGGAGAATCTAGAACGTATGGCTACACCTTC. Its translation: CASRGGESRTYGYTF. The chain links TRBV7-3 to TRBJ1-2; no firm D call. The germline gives CDR1 SGHTA, CDR2 FQGTGA. This CDR3 spans 15 amino acids. V dropped 6 bases and J dropped 5 bases, with 19 bases sitting between them.

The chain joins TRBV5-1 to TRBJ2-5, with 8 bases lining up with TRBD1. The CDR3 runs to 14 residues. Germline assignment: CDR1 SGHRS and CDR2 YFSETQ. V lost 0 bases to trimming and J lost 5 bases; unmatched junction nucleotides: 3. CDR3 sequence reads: CASSLGTGRETQYF. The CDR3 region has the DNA TGCGCCAGCAGCTTGGGGACAGGGCGGGAGACCCAGTACTTC.